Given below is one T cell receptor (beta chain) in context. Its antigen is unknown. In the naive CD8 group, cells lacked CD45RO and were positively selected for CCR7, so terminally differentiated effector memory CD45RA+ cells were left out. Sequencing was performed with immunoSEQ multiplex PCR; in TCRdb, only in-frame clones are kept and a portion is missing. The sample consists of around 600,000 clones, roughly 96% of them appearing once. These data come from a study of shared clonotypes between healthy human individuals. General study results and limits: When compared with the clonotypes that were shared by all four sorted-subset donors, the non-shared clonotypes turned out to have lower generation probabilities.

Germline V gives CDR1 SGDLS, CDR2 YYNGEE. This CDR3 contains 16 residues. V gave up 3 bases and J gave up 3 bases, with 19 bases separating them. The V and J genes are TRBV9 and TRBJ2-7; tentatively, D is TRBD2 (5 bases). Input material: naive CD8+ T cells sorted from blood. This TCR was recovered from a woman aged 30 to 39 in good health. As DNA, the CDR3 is TGTGCCAGCAGCGCCACCGGAGGAGTTGGTTTCTACGAGCAGTACTTC. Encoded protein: CASSATGGVGFYEQYF.